This T cell receptor (beta chain) was captured in a study of T cells in tuberculosis. Study-wide background: This South African cohort compared adolescents with or without latent tuberculosis against adults with active tuberculosis.

The CDR3 extends over 15 amino acids. The trim removed 4 bases at V and 9 bases at J, leaving 8 bases unmatched. Germline V gene lookup returns CDR1 MGHDK and CDR2 SYGVNS. This table comes from immunoSEQ multiplex PCR, and its TCRdb copy is limited to in-frame clones, with some not included. There are around 49,000 clones in the sample; roughly 96% occur only once, and 1.4% lies in the top ten. The time point here: new active TB diagnosis, blood taken before or within 7 days of starting treatment. This receptor was identified in an adult with tuberculosis. V gene TRBV25-1 combines with J gene TRBJ2-1, with TRBD2 matching over 11 bases. Sequencing was performed on PBMCs, taken at tuberculosis diagnosis. The CDR3 is CASSVLAGGQGEQFF. For the CDR3, the DNA is TGTGCCAGCAGTGTCCTAGCGGGAGGTCAGGGTGAGCAGTTCTTC.